These 2 T cell receptor beta chains were all obtained from the same sample, sequenced in a study of cytomegalovirus exposure and HLA in healthy donors. In the PCR, 60 Vbeta and 13 Jbeta primers were used. TCRdb keeps only in-frame clones here, not all; method: immunoSEQ multiplex PCR. This sample has under 150,000 clones, with 60% to 85% found just once. The sequencing sample was made of PBMCs. The origin of the receptors is a woman between 40 and 50 years old in good health and CMV-seronegative.

The chain is built from TRBV10-1 and TRBJ1-1; D unresolved. The CDR3 totals 16 residues. The ends were cut back, 0 bases at V and 0 bases at J, with 11 bases in the middle. Germline V CDR1 and CDR2: WNHNN, SYGVQD (reference sequence). In nucleotides, the CDR3 is TGCGCCAGCAGTGAGTCGAGGGTAGTCATGAACACTGAAGCTTTCTTT. Its protein product is CASSESRVVMNTEAFF.

This clone came up a few times. J is TRBJ2-1 and V is TRBV19; 9 nucleotides align to TRBD2. The germline gives CDR1 LNHDA, CDR2 SQIVND (reference sequence). This CDR3 region has 14 residues. J was trimmed by 6 bases and V by 5 bases; bases with no gene match: 5. The DNA for the CDR3 is TGTGCCAGTAGTTTTGAGACTAGCGGCAATGAGCAGTTCTTC. Translating it yields CASSFETSGNEQFF.